This TCR beta chain was observed in a study of regulatory T cells in long-lasting Graves disease. The sample's time point: newly diagnosed GD, antithyroid drugs for less than 3 months. RNA isolated from PBMCs was used to make the TCR library. Germline V gives CDR1 MNHEY, CDR2 SVGAGI. The V gene lost 4 bases and the J gene lost 2 bases, with 9 bases spanning the gap. The CDR3 extends over 14 amino acids. Whole-study results and caveats: TRBV28, TRBJ1-2 and TRBJ2-5 were favored in persistent disease.

Of note for this clonotype: Its antigen is as yet unknown.

CDR3-region Arm-PCR and iRepertoire HTBI primers produced the TCR beta libraries. TCRdb passed the multiplex PCR reads through MiXCR, listing each CDR3 protein once. Of under 250,000 distinct CDR3 sequences in the sample, 20% were seen once. This chain links TRBV6-5 with TRBJ1-3; D might be TRBD1 (5 bases). The input for sequencing was peripheral blood mononuclear cells (PBMCs), taken at new diagnosis, from a patient treated with antithyroid drugs. The source of this sequence is a female donor with Graves disease. CDR3 sequence (DNA): TGTGCCAGCAGTTTTGTGGGACCTGGAAACACCATATATTTT. This codes for CASSFVGPGNTIYF.